The 24 T cell receptor beta chains given below trace back to one sample, sequenced in a study of blood T cells in healthy people across ages. The second PCR ran roughly 7 to 12 cycles with a sample-barcoded 5' primer and J-beta primers. MiXCR, run by TCRdb on the 5' RACE reads, gives a single entry per CDR3 protein. The repertoire consists of fewer than 2,000,000 distinct CDR3 sequences, with around 42% occurring once and the leading ten covering 23%. Sequencing was done on a sample of blood. The receptors here all came from a human donor in good health.

This chain joins TRBV7-9 and TRBJ2-3, with D possibly called TRBD1 or TRBD2 (5 bases each). Germline CDR1 SEHNR, CDR2 FQNEAQ (reference sequence). Between the trimmed V and J ends, which lost 7 bases and 11 bases, there was a span of 16 bases. The CDR3 consists of 12 residues. CDR3 in DNA: TGTGCCAGCACCCACGGGACGAGCGGGCAGTATTTT. This gives the protein CASTHGTSGQYF.

The chain's CDR3 is CSARDGQGAMSYEQYF. The CDR3 DNA is TGCAGTGCTAGAGATGGACAGGGGGCCATGTCCTACGAGCAGTACTTC. The chain is built from TRBV20-1 and TRBJ2-7; 11 bases agree with TRBD1. V was pared by 0 bases and J by 1 base, with 5 bases of the junction left unmatched. This CDR3 is built from 16 residues. Looked up from germline, CDR1 is DFQATT and CDR2 is SNEGSKA (reference sequence).

This clonotype was picked up a small number of times. The V and J genes are TRBV29-1 and TRBJ2-1; no clear D gene. Germline CDR1 and CDR2: SQVTM and ANQGSEA. CDR3 size: 16 residues. V shed 4 bases and J shed 4 bases, with 20 bases lying between them. The CDR3 DNA reads TGCAGCGTTGCCCCGCGGCTAACCTCTTTATACAATGAGCAGTTCTTC. Encoded protein: CSVAPRLTSLYNEQFF.

The chain carries TRBV5-1 and TRBJ1-5, with TRBD1 matching over 10 bases. V lost 3 bases, J lost 0 bases, and 9 bases stayed unmatched. Germline values: CDR1 SGHRS, CDR2 YFSETQ. The CDR3 is 18 amino acids. DNA for the CDR3: TGCGCCAGCAGCTGGGGGACAGGGGTCCCTTATAGCAATCAGCCCCAGCATTTT. Translation: CASSWGTGVPYSNQPQHF. The variable domain in full, with the rest retrieved from reference TRBV5-1 and TRBJ1-5, is KAGVTQTPRYLIKTRGQQVTLSCSPISGHRSVSWYQQTPGQGLQFLFEYFSETQRNKGNFPGRFSGRQFSNSRSEMNVSTLELGDSALYLCASSWGTGVPYSNQPQHFGDGTRLSIL.

Only a few counts were recorded for this clonotype. The V gene is TRBV18, the J gene TRBJ2-3; D is uncertain. Germline V gives CDR1 KGHSH, CDR2 LQKENI. Between the trimmed V and J ends, which lost 1 base and 14 bases, there was a span of 16 bases. CDR3 length equals 13 residues. This CDR3 reads CASSPRRTPPWYF. The CDR3, as DNA: TGTGCCAGCTCACCACGTCGGACCCCGCCCTGGTATTTT.

The V and J genes are TRBV7-2 and TRBJ2-4, with TRBD2 identical over 10 bases. Germline CDR1 and CDR2: SGHTA and FQGNSA. The trim removed 5 bases at V and 6 bases at J, leaving 10 bases unmatched. The CDR3 extends over 16 amino acids. CDR3 nucleotide sequence: TGTGCCAGCAGCCTAATCCCCGGGACTAGCGCAAACATTCAGTACTTC. It specifies CASSLIPGTSANIQYF.

The rearrangement uses TRBV24-1 and TRBJ2-1, with 11 bases fitting TRBD2. Trimming took 10 bases from V and 8 from J; bases not matched to a gene: 6. Germline V gene sequence: CDR1 KGHDR, CDR2 SFDVKD. CDR3 length: 13 amino acids. This chain's CDR3 is CATQLAGEDEQFF. Here the CDR3 DNA reads TGTGCCACTCAACTAGCGGGGGAGGATGAGCAGTTCTTC.

This clonotype was counted a few times. The chain has TRBV20-1 and TRBJ2-1; tentatively, D is TRBD2 (6 bases). V was pared by 5 bases and J by 7 bases, with 24 bases between. The CDR3 contains 16 residues. Germline CDR1 reads DFQATT; CDR2 reads SNEGSKA (reference sequence). DNA for the CDR3: TGCAGTGCTTACATCCGACTAGAGAGGTCTACAAATGAGCAGTTCTTC. Amino acids: CSAYIRLERSTNEQFF.

This clonotype turned up a few times. The chain couples TRBV11-2 to TRBJ2-7; D is perhaps TRBD2 (7 bases). Germline values: CDR1 SGHAT, CDR2 FQNNGV. Trimming pared 0 bases from V and 3 bases from J, leaving 12 bases between. The CDR3 contains 15 residues. CDR3 in DNA: TGTGCCAGCAGCTTAGAGATGGGAGGGGGCTACGAGCAGTACTTC. Residues: CASSLEMGGGYEQYF.

This clonotype was seen only a few times. The J gene is TRBJ2-5, the V gene TRBV11-2; D gene ambiguous. This CDR3 spans 15 amino acids. In germline, CDR1 is SGHAT, CDR2 FQNNGV. V shed 0 bases and J shed 1 base, with 9 bases lying between them. The CDR3 DNA reads TGTGCCAGCAGCTTAGATGCCGGCAGCCAAGAGACCCAGTACTTC. It encodes CASSLDAGSQETQYF.

This clonotype was observed a few times. The V gene is TRBV12-3 or TRBV12-4, the J gene TRBJ1-2; maybe TRBD1 (5 bases). This CDR3 is built from 16 residues. Trimming removed 5 bases at V and 5 bases at J, with 21 bases between. CDR3 in DNA: TGTGCCAGCAGTATCCGGCCCAGGGTATCTCAATATGGCTACACCTTC. Translating it yields CASSIRPRVSQYGYTF.

This clonotype occurred many times. The junction differs from germline at one of its ends, possibly a read error. As DNA, the CDR3 is TGCGCCAGCAGCCAAGGTGTTAACTACGAGCAGTACTTC. This gives the protein CASSQGVNYEQYF. The rearrangement uses TRBV3-1 and TRBJ2-7, with unresolved D. Germline-derived CDR1 and CDR2 are LGHDT and YNNKEL (reference sequence). The length of the CDR3 is 13 residues.

In its sample, this clonotype was seen a few times. This chain joins TRBV30 and TRBJ2-7, with TRBD2 matching 10 bases. The length of the CDR3 is 15 residues. J gave up 2 bases and V 2 bases, and 6 bases lay outside the gene matches. Per the germline V gene, CDR1 is GTSNPN and CDR2 is SVGIG (reference sequence). In DNA, the CDR3 is TGTGCCTGGAGTCCTCTAGCGGGGGACACCTACGAGCAGTACTTC. This gives the protein CAWSPLAGDTYEQYF. Full variable domain (outside the CDR3, taken from reference TRBV30 and TRBJ2-7): SQTIHQWPATLVQPVGSPLSLECTVEGTSNPNLYWYRQAAGRGLQLLFYSVGIGQISSEVPQNLSASRPQDRQFILSSKKLLLSDSGFYLCAWSPLAGDTYEQYFGPGTRLTVT.

Comment on this clonotype: At one of its ends the junction is not consistent with the germline gene, which may arise from a read error. V usage is TRBV3-1 and J usage is TRBJ1-2, with 9 bases aligning to TRBD1. The CDR3 consists of 17 residues. Germline V gene data show CDR1 as LGHDT and CDR2 as YNNKEL (reference sequence). CDR3 nucleotide sequence: TGTGCCAGCAGCCAGTGGGACAGGGCCCCCCTCGGCTATGGCCACACCTTC. Encoded protein: CASSQWDRAPLGYGHTF.

CDR3 protein: CASRPRTVAYGYTF. CDR3 nucleotides: TGTGCCAGCAGACCAAGGACAGTCGCCTATGGCTACACCTTC. V usage is TRBV5-6 and J usage is TRBJ1-2, with D possibly matching TRBD1 (6 bases). The V gene's germline CDR1 is SGHDT and CDR2 YYEEEE. V was pared by 5 bases and J by 4 bases, with 15 bases between. The CDR3 sequence is 14 residues long.

This rearrangement joins TRBV5-5 to TRBJ1-2; 10 positions match TRBD1. The V and J ends lost 4 bases and 8 bases, in that order; junction bases with no gene match: 8. This CDR3 is built from 14 residues. From germline, CDR1 is SGHKS and CDR2 YYEKEE (reference sequence). CDR3 DNA: TGTGCCAGCAGCGTCCGACAGGGGGCTCGGGGCTACACCTTC. Amino acids: CASSVRQGARGYTF.

The chain uses TRBV20-1 and TRBJ2-1; 7 bases are shared with TRBD2. This CDR3 comprises 15 residues. V was clipped by 2 bases and J by 2 bases; unmatched bases: 6. Per germline, CDR1 DFQATT and CDR2 SNEGSKA (reference sequence). The CDR3, as DNA: TGCAGTGCTAGACCCCCTAGCGGAGCCTACAATGAGCAGTTCTTC. As protein: CSARPPSGAYNEQFF.

This rearrangement joins TRBV27 to TRBJ2-1; 7 bases map to TRBD2. V lost 6 bases, J lost 6 bases, and 14 bases stayed unmatched. The germline V gene encodes CDR1 MNHEY and CDR2 SMNVEV (reference sequence). This CDR3 region has 16 residues. CDR3 protein: CASRPLGGGGSNEQFF. CDR3 DNA: TGTGCCAGCAGGCCCCTTGGGGGGGGTGGTAGCAATGAGCAGTTCTTC.

This clonotype was found a few times. This chain uses TRBV5-1 with TRBJ2-3, with D unclear. The CDR3 runs to 16 residues. With 2 bases removed from V and 5 bases from J, the gap between germline ends came to 18 bases. The germline CDR1 and CDR2 sequences are SGHRS and YFSETQ. CDR3 nucleotides: TGCGCCAGCAGCTTTATCGGGCCTCCGTCCGAAGATACGCAGTATTTT. Protein sequence: CASSFIGPPSEDTQYF.

The chain uses TRBV5-8 and TRBJ2-1; no clear D. The CDR3 runs to 15 residues. The V and J ends lost 1 base and 4 bases respectively, with 12 bases between them. Per the germline V gene, CDR1 is SGHTS and CDR2 is YDEGEE. The CDR3, as DNA: TGTGCCAGCAGCTTGCGGATACGAGGATACAATGAGCAGTTCTTC. Its protein product is CASSLRIRGYNEQFF. Full variable domain (outside the CDR3, taken from reference TRBV5-8 and TRBJ2-1): EAGVTQSPTHLIKTRGQQATLRCSPISGHTSVYWYQQALGLGLQFLLWYDEGEERNRGNFPPRFSGRQFPNYSSELNVNALELEDSALYLCASSLRIRGYNEQFFGPGTRLTVL.

V and J are TRBV12-3 or TRBV12-4 and TRBJ2-3; 11 positions agree with TRBD2. The CDR3 spans 16 residues. V dropped 10 bases and J dropped 2; count of bases not matched to a gene: 11. For the CDR3, the DNA is TGTGCCATCAGCCCCGGGACTAGCGGACTCACAGATACGCAGTATTTT. This gives the protein CAISPGTSGLTDTQYF.

This clonotype has just a few counts. This rearrangement joins TRBV29-1 to TRBJ1-2; no clear D. The length of the CDR3 is 13 residues. The V end lost 7 bases, the J end lost 4 bases, and 16 bases lay between the germline ends. Germline V CDR1 and CDR2: SQVTM, ANQGSEA. CDR3 DNA: TGCAGCGCCACGTCAGGTCAGCGCTATGGCTACACCTTC. Residues: CSATSGQRYGYTF.

The chain combines TRBV7-2 with TRBJ1-5; TRBD1 matches 7 bases. Germline V gene lookup returns CDR1 SGHTA and CDR2 FQGNSA. The junction had 14 bases not matched to a gene; V was cut back by 3 bases and J by 6 bases. The CDR3 length is 17 residues. CDR3 sequence reads: CASSFRNLDRASQPQHF. CDR3 DNA sequence: TGTGCCAGCAGCTTCCGGAATCTCGACAGGGCGAGTCAGCCCCAGCATTTT.

The V gene is TRBV7-2, the J gene TRBJ2-1; D not certain. The CDR3 has 16 amino acids. Germline CDR1 is SGHTA and CDR2 is FQGNSA. V was shortened by 1 base and J by 1 base, with 11 bases between the two germline ends. CDR3 loop: CASSLDTDGSYNEQFF. The CDR3 bases are TGTGCCAGCAGCTTAGATACCGATGGATCCTACAATGAGCAGTTCTTC.